Below are 8 T cell receptor beta chains sequenced from a single sample in a study of regulatory and conventional T cells in RAG deficiency. Profiled with immunoSEQ multiplex PCR; TCRdb holds only in-frame clones, not every one. The sample lists around 31,000 clones, about nine tenths occurring once. The data were also submitted as part of a second study, on regulatory T cells. Turning to that study: The primer mix had 52 TRBV and 13 TRBJ primers.

The sequenced material came from CD8+ T cells sorted from blood. Receptors were obtained from a human donor in good health.

This clone occurred once. The V and J genes are TRBV5-1 and TRBJ1-1; TRBD1 aligns across 7 bases. Trimming removed 0 bases from V and 3 bases from J; junction bases left unmatched: 2. Germline V gene sequence: CDR1 SGHRS, CDR2 YFSETQ. The CDR3 runs 14 residues. CDR3 in DNA: TGCGCCAGCAGCTTGGACAGGGGTGACACTGAAGCTTTCTTT. Amino acids: CASSLDRGDTEAFF.

Here the CDR3 DNA reads TGCGCCAGCAGCTTGGCCAGCTCCTACAATGAGCAGTTCTTC. Encoded protein: CASSLASSYNEQFF. The chain employs TRBV5-1 and TRBJ2-1; D is ambiguous. The V gene lost 0 bases and the J gene lost 0 bases, with 4 bases spanning the gap. CDR1 and CDR2 from the germline V gene are SGHRS and YFSETQ. This CDR3 is built from 14 residues.

This chain uses TRBV6-1 with TRBJ1-2; TRBD1 matches 11 bases. CDR3 length equals 14 residues. V shed 7 bases, J shed 6 bases, and the junction held 7 bases outside the gene matches. CDR1 MNHNS and CDR2 SASEGT come from the germline V gene. CDR3 bases: TGTGCCAGCACGTGGGACAGGGGGTCAGATGGCTACACCTTC. Its translation: CASTWDRGSDGYTF.

The V and J genes are TRBV19 and TRBJ1-2; D is perhaps TRBD1 (5 bases). Germline assignment: CDR1 LNHDA and CDR2 SQIVND (reference sequence). The CDR3 is 12 amino acids. V dropped 3 bases and J dropped 5 bases, with 7 bases sitting between them. The CDR3 protein is CASSMGQYGYTF. The CDR3, as DNA: TGTGCCAGTAGTATGGGGCAGTATGGCTACACCTTC.

The genes are TRBV28 and TRBJ2-1; no definite D call. This CDR3 region has 14 residues. The V end lost 6 bases, the J end lost 2 bases, and 11 bases lay between the germline ends. Germline V CDR1 and CDR2: MDHEN, SYDVKM. DNA for the CDR3: TGTGCCAGCAGGGAACGGGTAACCTACAATGAGCAGTTCTTC. This codes for CASRERVTYNEQFF.

The V and J genes are TRBV18 and TRBJ1-3, with 10 bases fitting TRBD1. CDR1 and CDR2 (germline): KGHSH, LQKENI. V was clipped by 2 bases and J by 9 bases; unmatched bases: 13. This CDR3 region has 17 residues. CDR3 nucleotides: TGTGCCAGCTCACCATCGCCGGGACAGGGGCCTCCAACCACCATATATTTT. Protein product: CASSPSPGQGPPTTIYF. The whole variable domain, remainder taken from reference TRBV18 and TRBJ1-3, is NAGVMQNPRHLVRRRGQEARLRCSPMKGHSHVYWYRQLPEEGLKFMVYLQKENIIDESGMPKERFSAEFPKEGPSILRIQQVVRGDSAAYFCASSPSPGQGPPTTIYFGEGSWLTVV.

This clone was counted between two and nine times. The chain has TRBV6-1 and TRBJ2-3; D is perhaps TRBD1 or TRBD2 (5 bases each). This CDR3 is built from 17 residues. Deletions cut 0 bases from V and 5 bases from J, with 18 bases between. Germline loops: CDR1 MNHNS, CDR2 SASEGT. CDR3 region: CASSEAGRVPWEDTQYF. CDR3 DNA: TGTGCCAGCAGTGAAGCGGGGCGGGTACCCTGGGAAGATACGCAGTATTTT.

This sequence joins TRBV27 and TRBJ1-5, with a tentative D call TRBD1 (5 bases). Per germline, CDR1 MNHEY and CDR2 SMNVEV (reference sequence). Trimming shortened V by 2 bases and J by 0 bases, and 14 bases separated the two germline ends. CDR3 size: 17 residues. The CDR3 loop reads CASSLGGREYSNQPQHF. CDR3 DNA: TGTGCCAGCAGTTTAGGAGGCAGGGAATATAGCAATCAGCCCCAGCATTTT.